These 27 T cell receptor beta chains were all obtained from the same sample, sequenced in a study of OX40 agonist ivuxolimab in advanced cancers. The method was immunoSEQ multiplex PCR; TCRdb's version includes in-frame clones alone and lacks a portion of them. The top ten clones hold roughly 13% of a sample with about 55,000 clones, around 86% of them seen once. Sequenced here: CD4+ or CD8+ T cells sorted from blood, sampled in a trial of the OX40 agonist ivuxolimab. These receptors were collected from an adult with an advanced solid tumor such as melanoma, head and neck, liver or kidney cancer.

This clone was counted only a few times. The chain is built from TRBV7-9 and TRBJ1-5; D is perhaps TRBD1 (6 bases). Trimming stripped 5 bases from V and 2 bases from J, with 10 bases between. Germline assignment: CDR1 SEHNR and CDR2 FQNEAQ (reference sequence). This CDR3 is built from 14 residues. CDR3 bases: TGTGCCAGCAGCCCCAGGGGCGGCAATCAGCCCCAGCATTTT. This encodes CASSPRGGNQPQHF.

This clone appeared a single time. The chain uses TRBV6-5 and TRBJ2-5; D may be TRBD1 or TRBD2 (5 bases each). V shed 0 bases and J shed 9 bases, with 8 bases lying between them. The CDR3 is 12 amino acids. Germline V gene lookup returns CDR1 MNHEY and CDR2 SVGAGI. The CDR3 here is CASSYSEGSQYF. The CDR3 DNA sequence: TGTGCCAGCAGTTACTCCGAGGGGTCCCAGTACTTC.

The chain carries TRBV11-2 and TRBJ1-4, with D possibly matching TRBD1 (6 bases). The CDR3 is made up of 16 amino acids. Trimming removed 8 bases at V and 3 bases at J, with 19 bases between. CDR1 is SGHAT and CDR2 is FQNNGV in the germline V gene. In DNA form, the CDR3 reads TGTGCCAGCCGACCAAATTACAGGGAGTCTAATGAAAAACTGTTTTTT. It translates to CASRPNYRESNEKLFF.

In its sample, this clone was seen a few times. The chain links TRBV7-3 to TRBJ1-1, with 7 bases matching TRBD1. The germline V gene encodes CDR1 SGHTA and CDR2 FQGTGA. With 8 bases clipped from V and 4 bases from J, the junction kept 10 bases outside the gene matches. The CDR3 extends over 14 amino acids. Here the CDR3 reads CASSRGGSGTEAFF. CDR3 DNA: TGTGCCAGCTCCAGAGGGGGCAGTGGCACTGAAGCTTTCTTT.

The chain combines TRBV19 with TRBJ1-1; D may be TRBD1 (5 bases). The CDR3 spans 13 residues. Germline CDR1 and CDR2: LNHDA and SQIVND (reference sequence). The V end was cut by 3 bases, the J end by 12 bases, with 17 bases between. The CDR3 protein is CASSIVGPNPTFF. In DNA, the CDR3 is TGTGCCAGTAGTATTGTGGGACCCAACCCCACTTTCTTT.

V is TRBV27 and J is TRBJ2-7; maybe TRBD1 (5 bases). Per germline, CDR1 MNHEY and CDR2 SMNVEV (reference sequence). Trimming stripped 1 base from V and 2 bases from J, with 9 bases between. CDR3 length: 14 residues. CDR3 DNA sequence: TGTGCCAGCAGTTTATTTAGGGGCACCTACGAGCAGTACTTC. Translating it yields CASSLFRGTYEQYF.

The V call is TRBV19, the J call TRBJ1-1, with 10 bases that match TRBD1. CDR1 and CDR2 (germline): LNHDA, SQIVND (reference sequence). The CDR3 spans 14 residues. V gave up 8 bases and J gave up 4 bases; unmatched junction bases: 7. This CDR3 reads CASPGTGEGTEAFF. CDR3 nucleotides: TGTGCCAGTCCGGGGACAGGGGAGGGCACTGAAGCTTTCTTT.

This clone was seen more than once but under ten times. The chain carries TRBV4-1 and TRBJ2-3; the D gene is possibly TRBD2 (5 bases). CDR3 length equals 11 residues. Germline CDR1 and CDR2: MGHRA and YSYEKL. The V end lost 4 bases, the J end lost 11 bases, and 10 bases lay between the germline ends. The CDR3 region has the DNA TGCGCCAGCAGCCGCCCGGGGAAGCAGTATTTT. This encodes CASSRPGKQYF.

CDR3 residues: CASTFVMGGEAFF. CDR3 DNA: TGTGCCAGCACCTTTGTAATGGGGGGTGAAGCTTTCTTT. The rearrangement joins TRBV28 to TRBJ1-1; TRBD1 might be the D (5 bases). The CDR3 contains 13 residues. V lost 7 bases and J 7 bases, leaving 16 bases between the germline ends. Germline V lookup: CDR1 MDHEN, CDR2 SYDVKM.

The rearrangement links TRBV6-4 to TRBJ2-3; possible D gene TRBD1, 5 bases. The V end lost 2 bases, the J end lost 0 bases, and 9 bases lay between the germline ends. There are 15 residues in the CDR3. CDR1 is MRHNA, CDR2 SNTAGT, per germline. In nucleotides, the CDR3 is TGTGCCAGCAGTGACCAGGCAGGGAGCACAGATACGCAGTATTTT. Residues: CASSDQAGSTDTQYF.

The V and J genes are TRBV29-1 and TRBJ2-3; D may be TRBD1 (6 bases). Germline-derived CDR1 and CDR2 are SQVTM and ANQGSEA. This CDR3 region has 13 residues. The germline V and J ends were trimmed by 3 bases and 0 bases, with 7 bases remaining between them. The CDR3 region has the DNA TGCAGCGTTGACGACAGGAGCACAGATACGCAGTATTTT. It translates to CSVDDRSTDTQYF.

The V call is TRBV10-1, the J call TRBJ2-5; TRBD2 matches at 8 bases. Germline V gene lookup returns CDR1 WNHNN and CDR2 SYGVQD (reference sequence). The CDR3 extends over 14 amino acids. Losses at the gene ends were 4 bases for V and 3 bases for J; bases not matched to a gene: 4. CDR3 region: CASSGGGTEETQYF. DNA for the CDR3: TGCGCCAGCAGTGGCGGGGGGACCGAAGAGACCCAGTACTTC.

By sample share, this clone is medium-sized. The V gene is TRBV2, the J gene TRBJ1-2; TRBD1 agrees at 10 bases. The CDR3 is 15 residues long. Germline lookup yields CDR1 SNHLY and CDR2 FYNNEI. J gave up 2 bases and V 5 bases, and 5 bases lay outside the gene matches. CDR3 nucleotide sequence: TGTGCCAGCAGTAAGACAGGGGGCGCAAACTATGGCTACACCTTC. Translating gives CASSKTGGANYGYTF.

The rearrangement joins TRBV7-3 to TRBJ2-1, with 9 bases aligning to TRBD2. This CDR3 comprises 15 residues. Germline V lookup: CDR1 SGHTA, CDR2 FQGTGA. Losses at the gene ends were 5 bases for V and 6 bases for J; bases not matched to a gene: 8. CDR3 nucleotides: TGTGCCAGCAGCAGTAGCGGGAGAGGTCGCAATGAGCAGTTCTTC. It is translated as CASSSSGRGRNEQFF. The entire variable domain, with the rest obtained from reference TRBV7-3 and TRBJ2-1, is as follows: GAGVSQTPSNKVTEKGKYVELRCDPISGHTALYWYRQSLGQGPEFLIYFQGTGAADDSGLPNDRFFAVRPEGSVSTLKIQRTERGDSAVYLCASSSSGRGRNEQFFGPGTRLTVL.

The rearrangement links TRBV15 to TRBJ2-3; 8 bases agree with TRBD2. The CDR3 has 17 amino acids. V was clipped by 0 bases and J by 2 bases; unmatched bases: 7. Germline V CDR1 and CDR2: LNHNV, YYDKDF (reference sequence). Written as DNA, the CDR3 is TGTGCCACCAGCAGAGAACAAACTAGCGGTTCCACAGATACGCAGTATTTT. Its translation: CATSREQTSGSTDTQYF.

This chain joins TRBV28 and TRBJ2-1, with TRBD2 matching over 8 bases. Trimming cost V 3 bases and J 9 bases; bases outside gene matches: 10. CDR1 MDHEN and CDR2 SYDVKM come from the germline V gene. The CDR3 is 15 amino acids. DNA for the CDR3: TGTGCCAGCAGTTTTGGACTAGCCTTGGCTGGTGAGCAGTTCTTC. It codes for CASSFGLALAGEQFF. Supplemented by reference TRBV28 and TRBJ2-1, the full variable domain reads DVKVTQSSRYLVKRTGEKVFLECVQDMDHENMFWYRQDPGLGLRLIYFSYDVKMKEKGDIPEGYSVSREKKERFSLILESASTNQTSMYLCASSFGLALAGEQFFGPGTRLTVL.

The chain combines TRBV29-1 with TRBJ2-5; 7 bases align to TRBD1. Trimming cost V 3 bases and J 4 bases; bases outside gene matches: 2. The CDR3 is 12 amino acids. Germline assignment: CDR1 SQVTM and CDR2 ANQGSEA. CDR3 in amino acids: CSVERTGETQYF. CDR3 bases: TGCAGCGTTGAGAGGACAGGAGAGACCCAGTACTTC.

The J gene is TRBJ2-7, the V gene TRBV4-1, with D unclear. This CDR3 contains 16 residues. The V end lost 0 bases, the J end lost 0 bases, and 12 bases lay between the germline ends. The germline gives CDR1 MGHRA, CDR2 YSYEKL. CDR3 sequence (DNA): TGCGCCAGCAGCCAAGACCCAGGCGTAAGCTCCTACGAGCAGTACTTC. It codes for CASSQDPGVSSYEQYF.

V usage is TRBV4-1 and J usage is TRBJ2-6; tentatively, D is TRBD1 (6 bases). Between the trimmed V and J ends, which lost 4 bases and 0 bases, there was a span of 16 bases. From germline, CDR1 is MGHRA and CDR2 YSYEKL. The CDR3 runs 18 residues. The chain's CDR3 is CASSPQDRLSSGANVLTF. CDR3 nucleotides: TGCGCCAGCAGCCCTCAGGACAGATTAAGCTCTGGGGCCAACGTCCTGACTTTC.

V and J are TRBV4-1 and TRBJ2-5; 9 nucleotides line up with TRBD2. The ends lost 0 bases at V and 4 bases at J; junction bases unmatched: 15. The CDR3 has 19 amino acids. Germline assignment: CDR1 MGHRA and CDR2 YSYEKL. The CDR3 sequence is CASSQEGNGLAKVRETQYF. DNA for the CDR3: TGCGCCAGCAGCCAAGAGGGAAACGGACTAGCGAAGGTTAGAGAGACCCAGTACTTC.

The CDR3 is CASRKEGGSTDTQYF. The CDR3 DNA reads as TGTGCCAGCAGGAAGGAAGGGGGAAGCACAGATACGCAGTATTTT. This sequence joins TRBV28 and TRBJ2-3, with D maybe TRBD1 (6 bases). Deletions cut 6 bases from V and 0 bases from J, with 13 bases between. Germline CDR1 MDHEN, CDR2 SYDVKM. The CDR3 loop spans 15 amino acids.

V usage is TRBV13 and J usage is TRBJ1-1; maybe TRBD1 (6 bases). The germline gives CDR1 PRHDT, CDR2 FYEKMQ (reference sequence). This CDR3 contains 14 residues. Trimming pared 6 bases from V and 4 bases from J, leaving 15 bases between. CDR3 DNA sequence: TGTGCCAGCAGTAACTCAGGGGTAGCCACTGAAGCTTTCTTT. Its translation is CASSNSGVATEAFF.

This sequence joins TRBV28 and TRBJ1-2; tentative D call: TRBD1 (5 bases). CDR3 length: 14 amino acids. CDR1 is MDHEN, CDR2 SYDVKM, per germline. With 5 bases removed from V and 4 bases from J, the gap between germline ends came to 14 bases. CDR3 protein: CASSPPLGAYGYTF. CDR3 in DNA: TGTGCCAGCAGTCCGCCTCTAGGGGCCTATGGCTACACCTTC.

CDR3 bases: TGCGCCAGCAGCTGGAGCACAGATACGCAGTATTTT. It specifies CASSWSTDTQYF. The V and J genes are TRBV5-1 and TRBJ2-3; the D is unclear. This CDR3 region has 12 residues. Trimming shortened V by 3 bases and J by 0 bases, and 2 bases separated the two germline ends. Per germline, CDR1 SGHRS and CDR2 YFSETQ.

In this sample, this clone turned up once. The CDR3 region has the DNA TGCAGTGCTGGACTCGCCTACGAGCAGTACTTC. This codes for CSAGLAYEQYF. The chain employs TRBV20-1 and TRBJ2-7; tentative D call: TRBD2 (5 bases). V was clipped by 5 bases and J by 2 bases, with 7 bases between them. This CDR3 region has 11 residues. CDR1 is DFQATT, CDR2 SNEGSKA, per germline (reference sequence).

The chain employs TRBV27 and TRBJ2-2, with 7 bases matching TRBD1. This CDR3 has 17 residues. Germline assignment: CDR1 MNHEY and CDR2 SMNVEV (reference sequence). Trimming removed 0 bases from V and 0 bases from J; junction bases left unmatched: 4. The CDR3 loop is CASSLSTGVTNTGELFF. The CDR3 coding sequence is TGTGCCAGCAGTTTATCCACAGGGGTGACGAACACCGGGGAGCTGTTTTTT.

The chain couples TRBV23-1 to TRBJ2-3; D call uncertain. TRBV23-1 falls under the ORF class, with uncertain function. Trimming cost V 2 bases and J 0 bases, with 12 bases left between them. This CDR3 has 16 amino acids. The CDR3 region is CASSQVSASSTDTQYF. CDR3 sequence (DNA): TGCGCCAGCAGTCAAGTATCGGCGTCTAGCACAGATACGCAGTATTTT.